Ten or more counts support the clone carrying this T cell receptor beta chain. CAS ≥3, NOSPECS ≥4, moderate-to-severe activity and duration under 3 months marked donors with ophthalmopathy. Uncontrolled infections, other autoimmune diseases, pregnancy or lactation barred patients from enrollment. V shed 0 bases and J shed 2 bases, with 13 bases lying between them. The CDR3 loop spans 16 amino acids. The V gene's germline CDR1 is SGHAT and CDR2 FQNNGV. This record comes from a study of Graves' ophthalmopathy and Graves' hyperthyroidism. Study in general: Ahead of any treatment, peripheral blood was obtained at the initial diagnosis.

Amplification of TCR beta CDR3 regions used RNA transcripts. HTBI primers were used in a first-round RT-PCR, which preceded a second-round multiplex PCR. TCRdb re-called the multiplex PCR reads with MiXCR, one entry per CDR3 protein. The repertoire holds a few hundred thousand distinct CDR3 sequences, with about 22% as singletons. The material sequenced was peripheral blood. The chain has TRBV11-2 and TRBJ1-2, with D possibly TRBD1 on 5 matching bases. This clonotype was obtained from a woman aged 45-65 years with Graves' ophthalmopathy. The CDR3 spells CASSLDNTGTNYGYTF. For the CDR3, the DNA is TGTGCCAGCAGCTTAGATAATACCGGGACGAACTATGGCTACACCTTC.